Shown below are 31 T cell receptor beta chains from a single sample sequenced in a study of Graves' ophthalmopathy and Graves' hyperthyroidism. Researchers took RNA transcripts and amplified TCR beta CDR3 regions from them. HTBI primers served in a first-round RT-PCR, which a second-round multiplex PCR followed. A single record per CDR3 protein comes from TCRdb applying MiXCR to the multiplex PCR reads. The sample consists of over a million distinct CDR3 sequences, 36% of them appearing once. The sequenced material came from peripheral blood or thyroid tissue (not recorded which). The receptors were sampled from an adult man with Graves' hyperthyroidism.

The V and J genes are TRBV10-3 and TRBJ2-2; D ambiguous. Germline values: CDR1 ENHRY, CDR2 SYGVKD. The CDR3 spans 11 residues. CDR3: CTEMNTGELFF. For the CDR3, the DNA is TGTACAGAAATGAACACCGGGGAGCTGTTTTTT.

This clonotype was counted ten times or more. V and J are TRBV10-3 and TRBJ2-2; tentative D call: TRBD2 (7 bases). The CDR3 totals 14 residues. Between the trimmed V and J ends, which lost 6 bases and 6 bases, there was a span of 14 bases. CDR1 is ENHRY and CDR2 is SYGVKD in the germline V gene. The CDR3 region is CAIRAGAGPGELFF. The CDR3 DNA is TGTGCCATCAGGGCGGGGGCGGGACCCGGGGAGCTGTTTTTT.

This clonotype was recorded at least ten times. The CDR3 reads CASSHPDQPQHF. The CDR3 region has the DNA TGTGCCAGTAGTCACCCCGATCAGCCCCAGCATTTT. This rearrangement joins TRBV19 to TRBJ1-5, with no clear D. V lost 5 bases to trimming and J lost 5 bases, with 7 bases between them. This CDR3 comprises 12 residues. From germline, CDR1 is LNHDA and CDR2 SQIVND (reference sequence).

This clonotype was seen at least ten times. The chain combines TRBV7-9 with TRBJ1-4; D gene ambiguous. This CDR3 is 13 amino acids long. V was shortened by 3 bases and J by 5 bases, with 7 bases between the two germline ends. Germline V gene sequence: CDR1 SEHNR, CDR2 FQNEAQ (reference sequence). The CDR3 sequence: CASSLEQNEKLFF. The CDR3 DNA sequence: TGTGCCAGCAGCTTGGAACAGAATGAAAAACTGTTTTTT.

This clonotype showed up just a few times. The chain combines TRBV10-2 with TRBJ2-7, with 10 bases fitting TRBD2. This CDR3 contains 16 residues. The ends lost 4 bases at V and 2 bases at J; junction bases unmatched: 8. CDR1 is WSHSY and CDR2 is SAAADI in the germline V gene. The CDR3 here is CASSAQLAGRTYEQYF. CDR3 nucleotides: TGCGCCAGCAGTGCGCAACTAGCGGGGCGGACCTACGAGCAGTACTTC.

J is TRBJ1-6 and V is TRBV7-2; D remains ambiguous. Germline values: CDR1 SGHTA, CDR2 FQGNSA. The CDR3 contains 16 residues. Trimming stripped 5 bases from V and 0 bases from J, with 11 bases between. The CDR3 loop reads CASSLSRSSYNSPLHF. The CDR3 DNA sequence: TGTGCCAGCAGCCTTTCCAGGAGCTCCTATAATTCACCCCTCCACTTT.

About this clonotype itself: Since a much larger clone is just one base distant, this may be a read error. The rearrangement links TRBV11-1 to TRBJ1-1; no firm D call. The V end lost 9 bases, the J end lost 3 bases, and 8 bases lay between the germline ends. Looked up from germline, CDR1 is SGHAT and CDR2 is FQDESV (reference sequence). CDR3 size: 11 residues. The CDR3, as DNA: TGTGCCAGTGAGGTGGACACTGAAGCTTTCTTT. Its translation is CASEVDTEAFF.

The chain employs TRBV9 and TRBJ2-2; D not resolved. The CDR3 runs to 15 residues. Per the germline V gene, CDR1 is SGDLS and CDR2 is YYNGEE. Trimming took 4 bases from V and 6 from J, leaving 16 bases between them. This CDR3 is CASSTRGMGSGELFF. As DNA, the CDR3 is TGTGCCAGCAGCACCCGCGGTATGGGGTCCGGGGAGCTGTTTTTT.

The sample holds many counts of this clonotype. The V call is TRBV7-8, the J call TRBJ2-2; D not resolved. V lost 1 base and J lost 2, with 8 bases in between. This CDR3 has 15 amino acids. CDR1 is SGHVS and CDR2 is FQNEAQ in the germline V gene. CDR3 in DNA: TGTGCCAGCAGCTTAGGACTGGCAAACACCGGGGAGCTGTTTTTT. Translating gives CASSLGLANTGELFF.

This rearrangement joins TRBV20-1 to TRBJ2-7; 10 bases line up with TRBD1. The CDR3 is 18 residues long. Trimming took 0 bases from V and 2 from J; bases not matched to a gene: 13. The germline gives CDR1 DFQATT, CDR2 SNEGSKA (reference sequence). The CDR3 DNA reads as TGCAGTGCTAGAGATCGCGCCCCGGGACAGGGGTGGACCTACGAGCAGTACTTC. Its translation: CSARDRAPGQGWTYEQYF.

This clonotype was observed a few times. CDR3 DNA: TGTGCCAGCAGTTACCGGGGCAGAACCCAAGAGACCCAGTACTTC. This encodes CASSYRGRTQETQYF. The J gene is TRBJ2-5, the V gene TRBV6-5; D might be TRBD1 or TRBD2, each matching 5 bases. V was clipped by 2 bases and J by 1 base, with 11 bases between them. Germline V gene lookup returns CDR1 MNHEY and CDR2 SVGAGI. The CDR3 has 15 amino acids.

This chain joins TRBV5-6 and TRBJ2-2, with D maybe TRBD1 (6 bases). CDR1 is SGHDT and CDR2 is YYEEEE in the germline V gene. This CDR3 contains 15 residues. Trimming removed 1 base at V and 5 bases at J, with 12 bases between. The DNA of the CDR3 is TGTGCCAGCAGCTTGTTCCAGGGGTGGACCGGGGAGCTGTTTTTT. Translation gives CASSLFQGWTGELFF.

The table lists this clonotype with many counts. The rearrangement links TRBV15 to TRBJ1-5; D not resolved. CDR1 and CDR2 from the germline V gene are LNHNV and YYDKDF (reference sequence). The CDR3 has 14 residues. V was pared by 6 bases and J by 3 bases, with 12 bases between. The CDR3 sequence: CATRERASNQPQHF. The CDR3 coding sequence is TGTGCCACCAGGGAGAGGGCCTCCAATCAGCCCCAGCATTTT.

This clonotype showed up just a few times. The chain carries TRBV5-1 and TRBJ1-6; possibly TRBD1 for D (5 bases). Germline loops: CDR1 SGHRS, CDR2 YFSETQ. V was trimmed by 4 bases and J by 0 bases, leaving 20 bases between them. This CDR3 has 19 residues. The CDR3 loop is CASSHQMNRTSSYNSPLHF. The CDR3 DNA sequence: TGCGCCAGCAGCCACCAAATGAACAGGACAAGCTCCTATAATTCACCCCTCCACTTT.

As to this clonotype: A much larger clone lies one base from this, so it may be a read error. This chain links TRBV6-5 with TRBJ1-5; D might be TRBD1 (6 bases). Trimming shortened V by 0 bases and J by 2 bases, and 11 bases separated the two germline ends. This CDR3 has 16 amino acids. The germline gives CDR1 MNHEY, CDR2 SVGAGI. The CDR3 DNA follows: TGTGCCAGCAGTTACTCGATGAGGGGGGGCAATCAGCCCCAGCATTTT. Amino acids: CASSYSMRGGNQPQHF.

This chain joins TRBV30 and TRBJ1-5; perhaps TRBD1 as D (6 bases). Trimming pared 2 bases from V and 6 bases from J, leaving 11 bases between. CDR3 size: 13 residues. Germline lookup yields CDR1 GTSNPN and CDR2 SVGIG (reference sequence). The CDR3 here is CAWSQGHGQPQHF. Here the CDR3 DNA reads TGTGCCTGGAGTCAGGGGCACGGTCAGCCCCAGCATTTT. The whole variable domain, filled in from reference TRBV30 and TRBJ1-5, reads SQTIHQWPATLVQPVGSPLSLECTVEGTSNPNLYWYRQAAGRGLQLLFYSVGIGQISSEVPQNLSASRPQDRQFILSSKKLLLSDSGFYLCAWSQGHGQPQHFGDGTRLSIL.

This clonotype was observed many times. This sequence joins TRBV7-9 and TRBJ1-6; D unclear. The V and J ends lost 4 bases and 8 bases respectively, with 12 bases between them. CDR3 length equals 14 residues. Germline V lookup: CDR1 SEHNR, CDR2 FQNEAQ (reference sequence). This chain's CDR3 is CASSSVSLDSPLHF. The CDR3 region has the DNA TGTGCCAGCAGCTCCGTCAGTCTAGATTCACCCCTCCACTTT.

Comments on this clonotype: It is likely a read error, because the conserved phenylalanine at the end of the CDR3 is missing. No DNA is shown, since the ends of the CDR3 on it are uncertain; the CDR3 is the one TCRdb lists. The chain links TRBV29-1 to TRBJ2-5. The CDR3 has 17 amino acids, counting both end residues. Looked up from germline, CDR1 is SQVTM and CDR2 is ANQGSEA. The CDR3 here is CSVEDYRPTNYGYTFGS.

This clonotype has a handful of counts. The chain couples TRBV6-6 to TRBJ2-2, with 9 positions matching TRBD2. The junction had 3 bases not matched to a gene; V was cut back by 2 bases and J by 2 bases. The CDR3 consists of 16 residues. Germline V gene data show CDR1 as MNHNY and CDR2 as SVGAGI (reference sequence). CDR3 nucleotides: TGTGCCAGCAGTTACCCTAGCGGGACAAACACCGGGGAGCTGTTTTTT. Translation gives CASSYPSGTNTGELFF.

This clonotype was detected only a few times. This chain uses TRBV10-3 with TRBJ2-5; unclear D gene. The CDR3 covers 14 residues. Trimming removed 0 bases from V and 2 bases from J, with 7 bases in between. CDR1 is ENHRY and CDR2 is SYGVKD in the germline V gene. CDR3 protein: CAISESIGQETQYF. Here the CDR3 DNA reads TGTGCCATCAGTGAGTCGATCGGACAAGAGACCCAGTACTTC.

This clonotype came up a few times. The chain is built from TRBV6-6 and TRBJ1-1; maybe TRBD1 (5 bases). Trimming removed 10 bases from V and 6 bases from J, with 18 bases in between. The CDR3 runs 13 residues. CDR1 and CDR2 (germline): MNHNY, SVGAGI (reference sequence). CDR3 DNA sequence: TGTGCCATCTCAAAAGGGCAGGGTGCTGAAGCTTTCTTT. Protein product: CAISKGQGAEAFF.

This clonotype was counted ten times or more. The junction shows a germline mismatch at one end, possibly a read error. This chain uses TRBV5-1 with TRBJ2-7; D call uncertain. The CDR3 runs to 15 residues. Germline V gives CDR1 SGHRS, CDR2 YFSETQ. CDR3 DNA sequence: TGTGCCAGCAGCTTAGTTGGCCAGTCCTCCTACGAGCAGTACTTC. Encoded protein: CASSLVGQSSYEQYF.

The chain has TRBV27 and TRBJ2-7; a weak D match, TRBD1 (6 bases). Germline V lookup: CDR1 MNHEY, CDR2 SMNVEV (reference sequence). Trimming took 5 bases from V and 6 from J, leaving 17 bases between them. This CDR3 has 14 amino acids. The CDR3 protein is CASSPTTGRGEQYF. The CDR3 region has the DNA TGTGCCAGCAGTCCCACGACAGGTAGGGGCGAGCAGTACTTC.

Notes on this clonotype: Compared with germline, one end of the junction differs, possibly owing to a read error. The V gene is TRBV7-7, the J gene TRBJ2-5; 8 positions agree with TRBD2. This CDR3 is 16 amino acids long. Germline V gene lookup returns CDR1 SSHAT and CDR2 FNYEAQ (reference sequence). This chain's CDR3 is CASSLTAGASQEAQYF. The CDR3 region has the DNA TGTGCCAGCAGCCTCACAGCGGGGGCCTCTCAAGAGGCCCAGTACTTC.

The chain has TRBV7-9 and TRBJ1-4; 9 bases line up with TRBD1. V trimming: 5 bases; J trimming: 8 bases; junction bases outside the gene matches: 9. The germline gives CDR1 SEHNR, CDR2 FQNEAQ (reference sequence). The CDR3 sequence is 15 residues long. The CDR3 sequence is CASSEQGQGNEKLFF. In DNA, the CDR3 is TGTGCCAGCAGCGAACAGGGACAGGGTAACGAAAAACTGTTTTTT.

This clonotype appeared many times. The rearrangement links TRBV7-9 to TRBJ1-4, with D possibly being TRBD1 (6 bases). V was trimmed by 5 bases and J by 0 bases, leaving 10 bases between them. Per germline, CDR1 SEHNR and CDR2 FQNEAQ (reference sequence). This CDR3 has 15 amino acids. The CDR3 sequence: CASSARTATNEKLFF. The CDR3 nucleotides are TGTGCCAGCAGCGCGAGGACAGCAACTAATGAAAAACTGTTTTTT.

This clonotype was counted at least ten times. V usage is TRBV24-1 and J usage is TRBJ2-7; a possible D gene is TRBD2 (5 bases). V was cut by 3 bases and J by 7 bases, with 12 bases left in between. CDR1 and CDR2 (germline): KGHDR, SFDVKD. This CDR3 comprises 13 residues. The CDR3 DNA sequence: TGTGCCACCAGTGATGCATCACGGGAAGAGCAGTACTTC. This translates into CATSDASREEQYF.

Only one count was recorded for this clonotype. This clone may be a read error of a much larger clone one base away. The chain joins TRBV7-8 to TRBJ2-2; no reliable D call. Germline CDR1 and CDR2: SGHVS and FQNEAQ. The ends were cut back, 3 bases at V and 3 bases at J, with 17 bases in the middle. This CDR3 has 17 amino acids. The CDR3 nucleotides are TGTGCCAGCAGCTTCCGGGCCCCACCGCAACACACCGGGGAGCTGTTTTTT. The encoded protein is CASSFRAPPQHTGELFF.

This clonotype was recorded once. A much larger clone sits a single nucleotide away, making a read error possible. V gene TRBV4-2 combines with J gene TRBJ1-6, with D unresolved. Germline V gene lookup returns CDR1 LGHNA and CDR2 YNFKEQ. This CDR3 has 13 residues. V lost 1 base and J lost 9, with 7 bases in between. The CDR3 here is CASSQGIGSPLHF. CDR3 sequence (DNA): TGTGCCAGCAGCCAAGGGATCGGTTCACCCCTCCACTTT.

This clonotype was recorded once. This chain connects TRBV13 to TRBJ2-7; either TRBD1 or TRBD2 may fit D (6 bases each). Trimming removed 8 bases from V and 5 bases from J, with 19 bases in between. CDR3 length equals 14 residues. Per the germline V gene, CDR1 is PRHDT and CDR2 is FYEKMQ (reference sequence). Here the CDR3 reads CASSPTGGPNEQYF. The CDR3 DNA reads TGTGCCAGCTCACCAACTGGGGGGCCAAACGAGCAGTACTTC.

The rearrangement uses TRBV15 and TRBJ2-2; TRBD2 is a possible D gene (6 bases). CDR1 is LNHNV, CDR2 YYDKDF, per germline (reference sequence). The V gene lost 3 bases and the J gene lost 7 bases, with 18 bases spanning the gap. The CDR3 has 16 amino acids. DNA for the CDR3: TGTGCCACCAGCAGTGACTCGCACGGGAGTGGCGGGGAGCTGTTTTTT. Translation gives CATSSDSHGSGGELFF.